The 15 T cell receptor beta chains reported below all come from one sample, sequenced in a study of identical twins. Each CDR3 protein is one row after TCRdb ran MiXCR on the 5' RACE reads. The sample yields some 210,000 distinct CDR3 sequences, around 15% seen once. Separately, the same data were catalogued under a study of T cells expressing NK-cell markers.

Material for sequencing was CD8+ T cells sorted from blood. The origin of the receptors is a woman under 30 in good health.

The chain is built from TRBV4-3 and TRBJ2-7, with D possibly matching TRBD2 (6 bases). There are 13 residues in the CDR3. Germline-derived CDR1 and CDR2 are LGHNA and YSLEER. V lost 0 bases and J lost 6, with 9 bases in between. In DNA form, the CDR3 reads TGCGCCAGCAGCCAAGAGGGGGGATTCGAGCAGTACTTC. Protein product: CASSQEGGFEQYF.

V gene TRBV2 combines with J gene TRBJ2-7; TRBD2 aligns across 12 bases. J gave up 3 bases and V 4 bases, and 1 base lay outside the gene matches. In germline, CDR1 is SNHLY, CDR2 FYNNEI. This CDR3 comprises 14 residues. The CDR3 loop is CASSVTSGSYEQYF. For the CDR3, the DNA is TGTGCCAGCAGTGTGACTAGCGGGAGCTACGAGCAGTACTTC.

This clonotype was seen a few times. The rearrangement links TRBV5-1 to TRBJ2-4; D gene ambiguous. This CDR3 spans 16 amino acids. Trimming left V 0 bases short and J 8 bases short, with 18 bases between. Germline V gene lookup returns CDR1 SGHRS and CDR2 YFSETQ. CDR3 sequence reads: CASSLELVSATDIQYF. In DNA, the CDR3 is TGCGCCAGCAGCTTGGAACTGGTCTCTGCCACGGACATTCAGTACTTC.

This clonotype has just a few counts. The chain uses TRBV4-1 and TRBJ2-1; D unresolved. From germline, CDR1 is MGHRA and CDR2 YSYEKL. The CDR3 extends over 11 amino acids. V shed 1 base and J shed 8 bases, with 3 bases lying between them. For the CDR3, the DNA is TGCGCCAGCAGCCAAGGAGATGAGCAGTTCTTC. This translates into CASSQGDEQFF.

V is TRBV20-1 and J is TRBJ2-7; either TRBD1 or TRBD2 may supply D (5 bases each). Germline loops: CDR1 DFQATT, CDR2 SNEGSKA (reference sequence). The CDR3 runs to 16 residues. V lost 3 bases to trimming and J lost 0 bases, with 18 bases between them. The CDR3 sequence is CSASQISGPNSYEQYF. In DNA form, the CDR3 reads TGCAGTGCTAGCCAAATCTCGGGACCCAACTCCTACGAGCAGTACTTC.

This clonotype showed up just a few times. This rearrangement joins TRBV3-1 to TRBJ2-2, with 7 bases matching TRBD1. Trimming removed 3 bases from V and 7 bases from J; junction bases left unmatched: 5. This CDR3 has 14 residues. Per germline, CDR1 LGHDT and CDR2 YNNKEL (reference sequence). CDR3 sequence: CASSQTGNYGELFF. The CDR3 DNA reads TGTGCCAGCAGCCAGACAGGGAACTACGGGGAGCTGTTTTTT.

The chain links TRBV9 to TRBJ2-7; 7 nucleotides agree with TRBD1. From germline, CDR1 is SGDLS and CDR2 YYNGEE. V trimming: 3 bases; J trimming: 4 bases; junction bases outside the gene matches: 13. The CDR3 consists of 16 residues. The CDR3 here is CASSEAPWDSLYEQYF. In nucleotides, the CDR3 is TGTGCCAGCAGCGAGGCCCCGTGGGACAGTCTATACGAGCAGTACTTC.

This chain joins TRBV27 and TRBJ2-3; D is unclear. Germline V gives CDR1 MNHEY, CDR2 SMNVEV (reference sequence). The CDR3 spans 15 residues. Trimming pared 2 bases from V and 4 bases from J, leaving 13 bases between. Here the CDR3 reads CASSLTAMVADTQYF. The CDR3 region has the DNA TGTGCCAGCAGTTTAACAGCGATGGTCGCAGATACGCAGTATTTT.

V is TRBV4-3 and J is TRBJ2-3, with TRBD1 identical over 9 bases. The CDR3 spans 18 residues. The J segment lost 2 bases and the V segment lost 0 bases, leaving 9 bases of the junction unmatched. Germline CDR1 and CDR2: LGHNA and YSLEER. CDR3 protein: CASSQETYGTGITDTQYF. DNA of the CDR3: TGCGCCAGCAGCCAAGAGACGTATGGGACAGGGATCACAGATACGCAGTATTTT.

The chain couples TRBV5-6 to TRBJ2-2; the D call may be TRBD1 or TRBD2 (6 bases each). This CDR3 has 15 residues. CDR1 is SGHDT, CDR2 YYEEEE, per germline. Trimming took 3 bases from V and 4 from J, leaving 13 bases between them. The CDR3 region has the DNA TGTGCCAGCAGCTCGGGGGCAGGGAGCACCGGGGAGCTGTTTTTT. Residues: CASSSGAGSTGELFF.

This clonotype was seen more than once but under ten times. CDR3 DNA sequence: TGTGCCAGCAGCGCAATGACCGATTCTAGCACAGATACGCAGTATTTT. It yields the protein CASSAMTDSSTDTQYF. The gene calls are TRBV9 and TRBJ2-3; no reliable D call. This CDR3 contains 16 residues. The germline V gene encodes CDR1 SGDLS and CDR2 YYNGEE. Trimming removed 3 bases at V and 0 bases at J, with 14 bases between.

The chain uses TRBV19 and TRBJ2-1, with D perhaps assigned TRBD1 or TRBD2 (5 bases each). Germline V gives CDR1 LNHDA, CDR2 SQIVND (reference sequence). V lost 3 bases to trimming and J lost 6 bases, with 9 bases between them. The CDR3 contains 13 residues. CDR3 in DNA: TGTGCCAGTAGTATGGGGGTTCTCAATGAGCAGTTCTTC. Its translation: CASSMGVLNEQFF.

This clonotype came up a few times. This rearrangement joins TRBV20-1 to TRBJ2-3, with D unresolved. Deletions cut 5 bases from V and 2 bases from J, with 11 bases between. The CDR3 consists of 13 residues. Per the germline V gene, CDR1 is DFQATT and CDR2 is SNEGSKA (reference sequence). CDR3 sequence reads: CSAPSPYTDTQYF. In DNA, the CDR3 is TGCAGTGCTCCTTCCCCGTACACAGATACGCAGTATTTT.

There are many counts of this clonotype. The J gene is TRBJ2-2, the V gene TRBV12-3 or TRBV12-4, with D hard to call. The CDR3 spans 15 residues. Trimming pared 7 bases from V and 3 bases from J, leaving 15 bases between. CDR3 in amino acids: CASTLFGGDTGELFF. CDR3 DNA: TGTGCCAGCACTCTTTTCGGCGGAGACACCGGGGAGCTGTTTTTT.

This clonotype has more than one count but fewer than ten. The V and J genes are TRBV6-5 and TRBJ2-2; weak D call: TRBD2 (5 bases). The V gene lost 0 bases and the J gene lost 6 bases, with 11 bases spanning the gap. CDR1 MNHEY and CDR2 SVGAGI come from the germline V gene. The CDR3 has 15 amino acids. The CDR3: CASSYSSNGAGELFF. The CDR3 coding sequence is TGTGCCAGCAGTTACTCGAGCAACGGGGCCGGGGAGCTGTTTTTT.